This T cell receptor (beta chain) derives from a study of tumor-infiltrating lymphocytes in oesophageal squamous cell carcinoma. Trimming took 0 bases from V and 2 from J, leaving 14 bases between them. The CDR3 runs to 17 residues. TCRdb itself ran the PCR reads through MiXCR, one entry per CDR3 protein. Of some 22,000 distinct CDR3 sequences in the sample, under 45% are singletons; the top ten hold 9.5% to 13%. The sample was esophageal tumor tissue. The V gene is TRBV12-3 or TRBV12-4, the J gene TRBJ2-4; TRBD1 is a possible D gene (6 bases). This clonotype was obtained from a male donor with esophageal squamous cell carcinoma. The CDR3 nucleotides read TGTGCCAGCAGTTTAGCCCCGGGACAAATAACCAAAAACATTCAGTACTTC. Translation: CASSLAPGQITKNIQYF.